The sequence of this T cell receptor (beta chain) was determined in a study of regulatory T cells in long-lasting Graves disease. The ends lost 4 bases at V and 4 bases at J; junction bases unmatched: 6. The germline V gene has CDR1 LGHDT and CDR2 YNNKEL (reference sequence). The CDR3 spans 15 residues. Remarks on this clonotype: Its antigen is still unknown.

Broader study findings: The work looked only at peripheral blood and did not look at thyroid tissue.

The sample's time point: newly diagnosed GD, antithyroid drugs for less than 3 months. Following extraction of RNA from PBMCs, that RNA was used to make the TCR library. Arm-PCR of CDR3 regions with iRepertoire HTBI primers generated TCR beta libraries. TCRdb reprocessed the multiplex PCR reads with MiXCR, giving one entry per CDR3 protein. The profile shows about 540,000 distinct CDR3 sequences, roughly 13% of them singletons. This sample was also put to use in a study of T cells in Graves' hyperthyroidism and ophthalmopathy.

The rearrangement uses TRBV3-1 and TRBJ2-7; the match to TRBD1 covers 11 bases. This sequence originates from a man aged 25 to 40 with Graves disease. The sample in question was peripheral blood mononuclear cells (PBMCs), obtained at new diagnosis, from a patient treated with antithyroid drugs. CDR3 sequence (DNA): TGTGCCAGCAGCCCCCGGACAGGGGGCTGGTACGAGCAGTACTTC. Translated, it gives CASSPRTGGWYEQYF.